This record covers a single T cell receptor (beta chain). The sample comes from a study of blood T cell repertoires in COVID-19. Here immunoSEQ multiplex PCR was the method, and the copy in TCRdb shows in-frame clones only, minus some. This table has about 82,000 clones, about 86% appearing once. Germline V gene sequence: CDR1 MDHEN, CDR2 SYDVKM. Trimming shortened V by 5 bases and J by 7 bases, and 12 bases separated the two germline ends. The CDR3 loop spans 12 amino acids. This receptor was obtained from a woman aged 60-70 years with acute or convalescent COVID-19. This chain uses TRBV28 with TRBJ2-7; the D gene is possibly TRBD2 (6 bases). What was sequenced was peripheral blood. The CDR3 sequence is CASSAGTGEQYF. The CDR3 bases are TGTGCCAGCAGTGCGGGGACGGGTGAGCAGTACTTC.